The rows below give T cell receptor beta chains drawn from one sample of a study of blood T cells in healthy people across ages. TCRdb reprocessed the 5' RACE reads via MiXCR and lists one record per CDR3 protein. The sample includes over 1,200,000 distinct CDR3 sequences, approximately 59% of them seen just once. Input material: blood. Receptor source: a man aged 18-30 years in good health. CDR3s include the opening cysteine and the closing phenylalanine or tryptophan. A D gene is named only where the DNA matches it firmly. Clone size appears in some rows only: once, few, many, or a class for an expanded clone.

clone size,D gene,V gene,J gene,CDR3 DNA,CDR3 protein
.,TRBD2,TRBV4-2,TRBJ2-7,TGTGCCAGCAGCCAAGGTCGGGGGAGGGTCCTAATCGAGCAGTACTTC,CASSQGRGRVLIEQYF
.,.,TRBV4-3,TRBJ1-2,TGCGCCAGCAGCCAAGAAGCCAGGGGCGACTATGGCTACACCTTC,CASSQEARGDYGYTF
.,.,TRBV7-6,TRBJ1-2,TGTGCCAGCAGCTTTCCCAGCTCATCCAGTGGGAACTATGGCTACACCTTC,CASSFPSSSSGNYGYTF
.,.,TRBV20-1,TRBJ2-7,TGCAGTGCTCGCCGGGACTCCACCTACGAGCAGTACTTC,CSARRDSTYEQYF
.,.,TRBV7-2,TRBJ2-1,TGTGCCAGCAGCCCCCCGTGGGGGGGCCGGGGCAATGAGCAGTTCTTC,CASSPPWGGRGNEQFF
.,.,TRBV3-1,TRBJ1-1,TGTGCCAGCAGCCAAAGTCCCGTGACCATTCTCATGAACACTGAAGCTTTCTTT,CASSQSPVTILMNTEAFF
few,.,TRBV2,TRBJ1-5,TGTGCCAGCAGTGAGGCAGGGGGCAATCAGCCCCAGCATTTT,CASSEAGGNQPQHF
.,TRBD2,TRBV5-5,TRBJ2-1,TGTGCCAGCAGCTTGGGGACACTAGCGGGAGGCTTCAATGAGCAGTTCTTC,CASSLGTLAGGFNEQFF
.,TRBD1,TRBV7-6,TRBJ2-7,TGTGCCAGCAGCTTATACCACAGGGGCCCCTACGAGCAGTACTTC,CASSLYHRGPYEQYF
.,TRBD2,TRBV30,TRBJ2-7,TGTGCCTGGAGTGTTGGAGGGGGACTAGCTCTCTACGAGCAGTACTTC,CAWSVGGGLALYEQYF
.,.,TRBV27,TRBJ2-7,TGTGCCAGCAGTGACGAGGGGGGCTACGAGCAGTACTTC,CASSDEGGYEQYF
.,TRBD2,TRBV18,TRBJ2-5,TGTGCCAGCTCATCACCGAGACTAGCGGGGCAAGAGACCCAGTACTTC,CASSSPRLAGQETQYF
.,.,TRBV10-3,TRBJ1-2,TGTGCCATCAGTGACAGTATATCCGGTAACTATGGCTACACCTTC,CAISDSISGNYGYTF
.,TRBD2,TRBV3-1,TRBJ2-3,TGTGCCAGCAGCCAGTTAGTGGGAGGGAACACAGATACGCAGTATTTT,CASSQLVGGNTDTQYF
.,.,TRBV4-1,TRBJ1-6,TGCGCCAGCAGGTCATTTGGAGAACGGGAACGTTCACCCCTCCACTTT,CASRSFGERERSPLHF
.,.,TRBV3-1,TRBJ2-6,TGTGCCAGCAGTCGGGTGAACTCTGGGGCCAACGTCCTGACTTTC,CASSRVNSGANVLTF
.,TRBD1,TRBV29-1,TRBJ1-1,TGCAGCGTTGATTCTCAGGGGGAAACTGAAGCTTTCTTT,CSVDSQGETEAFF
few,.,TRBV6-2/TRBV6-3,TRBJ2-7,TGTGCCAGCAGATCACCGGGACGGAGCCCCTACGAGCAGTACTTC,CASRSPGRSPYEQYF
.,.,TRBV12-3/TRBV12-4,TRBJ2-3,TGTGCCAGCAGTTTAAGGGGCTTTAAGACAGATACGCAGTATTTT,CASSLRGFKTDTQYF
.,.,TRBV6-1,TRBJ2-1,TGTGCCATCCGTCTGGACAAATACAATGAGCAGTTCTTC,CAIRLDKYNEQFF
.,.,TRBV4-1,TRBJ2-2,TGCGCCAGCAGCCAAGCCCTTTATGTTGGAGCCGGGGAGCTGTTTTTT,CASSQALYVGAGELFF
.,.,TRBV4-1,TRBJ1-5,TGCGCCAGCAGCCTAACAGTGAGGGTCGAACAGCCCCAGCATTTT,CASSLTVRVEQPQHF
.,TRBD1,TRBV29-1,TRBJ1-2,TGCAGCGGGCAGTCCGGGACAGGACTCTATGGCTACACCTTC,CSGQSGTGLYGYTF
once,TRBD2,TRBV27,TRBJ2-2,TGTGCCAGCAGTTTACGGGGGGGTTACGGGGAGCTGTTTTTT,CASSLRGGYGELFF
.,.,TRBV20-1,TRBJ1-1,TGCAGTGCCGAGCCGGGGCGGAGCACTGAAGCTTTCTTT,CSAEPGRSTEAFF
.,TRBD1,TRBV28,TRBJ1-5,TGTGTCAGCAGTTGGACAGGGGAGGCATATCAGCCCCAGCATTTT,CVSSWTGEAYQPQHF
few,.,TRBV29-1,TRBJ2-1,TGCAGCGTTGGTGACGAGAGCTCCTACAATGAGCAGTTCTTC,CSVGDESSYNEQFF
.,TRBD2,TRBV3-1,TRBJ2-3,TGTGCCAGCAGCTCGACTAGCGGGGATTCGGCGCAGTATTTT,CASSSTSGDSAQYF
.,.,TRBV4-2,TRBJ2-3,TGTGCCAGCAGCCAAATAGCAGATACGCAGTATTTT,CASSQIADTQYF
.,TRBD1,TRBV10-3,TRBJ1-2,TGTGCCATCAGTGAACCGGACAGGGGAATGGATGGCTACACCTTC,CAISEPDRGMDGYTF
.,.,TRBV4-1,TRBJ2-7,TGCGCCAGCAGCCAAGTGGTACAGGAGAGCTACGAGCGGTACTTC,CASSQVVQESYERYF
.,.,TRBV19,TRBJ1-1,TGTGCCAGTAGAGGTTGGGGTGGGACTGAAGCTTTCTTT,CASRGWGGTEAFF
.,TRBD2,TRBV28,TRBJ2-1,TGTGCCAGCAGAGTACCCTTAGCGGGGGGGCCGTACAATGAGCAGTTCTTC,CASRVPLAGGPYNEQFF
.,.,TRBV6-5,TRBJ2-1,TGTGCCAGCAGTTACACCTACTACGACAATGAGCAGTTCTTC,CASSYTYYDNEQFF
.,TRBD2,TRBV6-6,TRBJ2-3,TGTGCCAGCAGGGCTAGCGGGAGGAGTGGGGATACGCAGTATTTT,CASRASGRSGDTQYF
.,.,TRBV2,TRBJ2-3,TGTGCCAGCAGTGGGACAGGGAGGGAGTCAGATACGCAGTATTTT,CASSGTGRESDTQYF
.,.,TRBV7-7,TRBJ2-1,TGTGCCAGCAGCCCTTTGGGGAGCGGACAGTTCTTC,CASSPLGSGQFF
.,TRBD2,TRBV4-2,TRBJ2-1,TGTGCCAGCAGCCAAGACTCCTCGACTAGCGGGAGCTACAATGAGCAGTTCTTC,CASSQDSSTSGSYNEQFF
few,TRBD2,TRBV20-1,TRBJ2-1,TGCAGTGCTAGAGAACCCGGGACTAGCATCGATGAGCAGTTCTTC,CSAREPGTSIDEQFF
.,.,TRBV4-3,TRBJ2-1,TGCGCCAGCAGCCAAAGGAGAGGGGGTGAGGAGCAGTTCTTC,CASSQRRGGEEQFF
.,.,TRBV27,TRBJ2-3,TGTGCCAGCAGTTTATTTCAGGGGTACACAGATACGCAGTATTTT,CASSLFQGYTDTQYF
.,.,TRBV11-2,TRBJ1-1,TGTGCCAGCAGCCCGACCTTCCCGGGAGGTGAGGCTTTCTTT,CASSPTFPGGEAFF
few,TRBD1,TRBV29-1,TRBJ2-7,TGCAGCGTTCGGGTTGGGACAGGGGGTCGCGAGCAGTACTTC,CSVRVGTGGREQYF
.,.,TRBV7-8,TRBJ2-1,TGTGCCAGCAGCCGGGCTTTGGACGTTCGTCGCGGCAATGAGCAGTTCTTC,CASSRALDVRRGNEQFF
.,.,TRBV12-3/TRBV12-4,TRBJ2-1,TGTGCCAGCAGTTTGATAGGGGTTATTTCCTACAATGAGCAGTTCTTC,CASSLIGVISYNEQFF
few,.,TRBV6-5,TRBJ2-5,TGTGCCACTCAAGTGCCGGAGACCCAGTACTTC,CATQVPETQYF
.,TRBD1,TRBV12-3/TRBV12-4,TRBJ1-1,TGTGCCAGCAGCGAGGGACAGGGTGCTGAAGCTTTCTTT,CASSEGQGAEAFF
.,.,TRBV6-6,TRBJ2-7,TGTGCCAGCAGTTACTCGCTCTTTAACTACGAGCAGTACTTC,CASSYSLFNYEQYF
.,TRBD1,TRBV10-3,TRBJ1-5,TGTGCCATCAGTGAACTAGGGGGCGGCAATCAGCCCCAGCATTTT,CAISELGGGNQPQHF
.,.,TRBV12-3/TRBV12-4,TRBJ2-1,TGTGCCAGCAGTTTTGACTCCGGGACCAATGAGCAGTTCTTC,CASSFDSGTNEQFF
.,.,TRBV14,TRBJ1-1,TGTGCCAGCAGCAGGGGATTGGGCTTTGAAGCTTTCTTT,CASSRGLGFEAFF
.,.,TRBV4-1,TRBJ2-7,TGCGCCAGCAGCCAAGTGCAGGGCGACTACGAGCAGTACTTC,CASSQVQGDYEQYF
few,.,TRBV11-3,TRBJ2-5,TGTGCCAGCAGCTACTTCGGGGAGACCCAGTACTTC,CASSYFGETQYF
once,.,TRBV28,TRBJ2-3,TGTGCCAGCAGGCTGATGGGCGGCACAGATACGCAGTATTTT,CASRLMGGTDTQYF
few,TRBD1,TRBV29-1,TRBJ1-2,TGCAGCGTTGAAGCTTACAGGGGGTATGGCTACACCTTC,CSVEAYRGYGYTF